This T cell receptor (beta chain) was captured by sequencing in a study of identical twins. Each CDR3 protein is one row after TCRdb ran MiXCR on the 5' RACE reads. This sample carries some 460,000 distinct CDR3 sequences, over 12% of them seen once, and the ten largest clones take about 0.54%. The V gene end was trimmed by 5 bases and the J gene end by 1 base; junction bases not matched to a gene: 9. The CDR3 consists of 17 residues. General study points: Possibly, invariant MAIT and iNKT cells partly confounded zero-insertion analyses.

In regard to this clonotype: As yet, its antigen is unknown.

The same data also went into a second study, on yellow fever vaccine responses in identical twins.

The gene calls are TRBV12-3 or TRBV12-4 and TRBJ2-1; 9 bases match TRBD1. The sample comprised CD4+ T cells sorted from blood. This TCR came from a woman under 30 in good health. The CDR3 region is CASSRGQGGRSYNEQFF. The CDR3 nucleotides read TGTGCCAGCAGTCGGGGACAGGGTGGGCGGTCCTACAATGAGCAGTTCTTC.